This TCR beta chain emerged from a study of blood T cell repertoires in COVID-19. Clones were sequenced by immunoSEQ multiplex PCR, and TCRdb holds only the in-frame ones, with some missing. The repertoire consists of approximately 82,000 clones, with approximately 75% occurring once and the leading ten covering approximately 13%. CDR3 size: 14 residues. Germline CDR1 MGHRA, CDR2 YSYEKL. Trimming removed 1 base from V and 2 bases from J, with 8 bases in between. The rearrangement links TRBV4-1 to TRBJ1-2, with D hard to call. The sample taken for sequencing was peripheral blood. The receptor was isolated from a human donor in a cohort sampled during active COVID-19. CDR3 DNA: TGCGCCAGCAGCCAAGGAGGTATCAACTATGGCTACACCTTC. Its protein product is CASSQGGINYGYTF.